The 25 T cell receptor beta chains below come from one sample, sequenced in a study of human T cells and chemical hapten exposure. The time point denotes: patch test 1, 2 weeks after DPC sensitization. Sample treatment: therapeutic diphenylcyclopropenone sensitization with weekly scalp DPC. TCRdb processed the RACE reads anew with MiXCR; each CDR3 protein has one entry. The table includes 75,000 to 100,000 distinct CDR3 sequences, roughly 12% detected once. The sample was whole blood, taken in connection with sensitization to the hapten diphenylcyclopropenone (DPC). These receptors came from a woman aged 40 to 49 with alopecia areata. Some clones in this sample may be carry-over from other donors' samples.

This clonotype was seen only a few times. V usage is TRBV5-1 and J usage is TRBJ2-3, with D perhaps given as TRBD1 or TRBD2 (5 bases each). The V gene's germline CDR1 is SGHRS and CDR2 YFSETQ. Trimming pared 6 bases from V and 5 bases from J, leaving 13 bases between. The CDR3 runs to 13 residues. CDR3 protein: CASNWDVQDTQYF. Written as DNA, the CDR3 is TGCGCCAGCAACTGGGACGTACAAGATACGCAGTATTTT.

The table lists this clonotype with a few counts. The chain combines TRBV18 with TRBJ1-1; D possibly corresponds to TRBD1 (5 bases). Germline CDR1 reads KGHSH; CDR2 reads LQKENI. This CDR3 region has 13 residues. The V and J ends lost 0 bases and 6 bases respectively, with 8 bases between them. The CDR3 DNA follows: TGTGCCAGCTCACCACCGGGGGGACCTGAAGCTTTCTTT. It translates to CASSPPGGPEAFF.

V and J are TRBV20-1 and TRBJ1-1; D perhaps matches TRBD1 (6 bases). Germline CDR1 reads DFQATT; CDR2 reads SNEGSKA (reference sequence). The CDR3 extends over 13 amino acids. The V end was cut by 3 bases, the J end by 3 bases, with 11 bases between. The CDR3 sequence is CSARRGYDTEAFF. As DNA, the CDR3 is TGCAGTGCTAGGAGGGGGTACGACACTGAAGCTTTCTTT.

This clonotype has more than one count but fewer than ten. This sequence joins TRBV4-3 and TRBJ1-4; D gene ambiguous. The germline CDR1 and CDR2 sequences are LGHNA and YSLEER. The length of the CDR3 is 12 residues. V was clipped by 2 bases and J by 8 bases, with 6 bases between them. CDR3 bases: TGCGCCAGCAGCCAATCTTGGGAAAAACTGTTTTTT. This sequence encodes CASSQSWEKLFF.

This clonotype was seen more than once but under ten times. The CDR3 is CSARDSGRAPNEQFF. The CDR3 DNA reads as TGCAGTGCTAGAGATAGCGGGAGGGCCCCGAATGAGCAGTTCTTC. V is TRBV20-1 and J is TRBJ2-1; 11 nucleotides line up with TRBD2. CDR1 is DFQATT, CDR2 SNEGSKA, per germline (reference sequence). The V and J ends lost 0 bases and 7 bases, in that order; junction bases with no gene match: 5. The CDR3 is 15 amino acids.

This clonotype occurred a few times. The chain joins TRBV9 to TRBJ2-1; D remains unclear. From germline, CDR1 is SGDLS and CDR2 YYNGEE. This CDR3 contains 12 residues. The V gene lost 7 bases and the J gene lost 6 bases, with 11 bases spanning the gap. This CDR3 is CASGKVSNEQFF. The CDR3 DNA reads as TGTGCCAGCGGGAAGGTTAGCAATGAGCAGTTCTTC. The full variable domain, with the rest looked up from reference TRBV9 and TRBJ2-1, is DSGVTQTPKHLITATGQRVTLRCSPRSGDLSVYWYQQSLDQGLQFLIQYYNGEERAKGNILERFSAQQFPDLHSELNLSSLELGDSALYFCASGKVSNEQFFGPGTRLTVL.

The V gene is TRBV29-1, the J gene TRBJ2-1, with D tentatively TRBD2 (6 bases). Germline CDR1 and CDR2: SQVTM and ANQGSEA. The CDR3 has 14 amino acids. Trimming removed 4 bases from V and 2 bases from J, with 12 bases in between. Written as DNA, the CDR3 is TGCAGCGTTGGCGGAGGGACTCCCTACAATGAGCAGTTCTTC. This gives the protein CSVGGGTPYNEQFF.

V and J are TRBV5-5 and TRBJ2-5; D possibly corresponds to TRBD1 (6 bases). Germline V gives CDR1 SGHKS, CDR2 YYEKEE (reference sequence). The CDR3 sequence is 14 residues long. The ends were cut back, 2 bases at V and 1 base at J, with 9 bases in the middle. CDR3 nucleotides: TGTGCCAGCAGCTTAACAGGGATCCAAGAGACCCAGTACTTC. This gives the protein CASSLTGIQETQYF.

As DNA, the CDR3 is TGTGCCAGTCAGGAGAGCTCTGGAAACACCATATATTTT. Translated: CASQESSGNTIYF. This chain links TRBV6-5 with TRBJ1-3; unclear D gene. The germline V gene encodes CDR1 MNHEY and CDR2 SVGAGI. Trimming shortened V by 9 bases and J by 0 bases, and 9 bases separated the two germline ends. The CDR3 is 13 amino acids.

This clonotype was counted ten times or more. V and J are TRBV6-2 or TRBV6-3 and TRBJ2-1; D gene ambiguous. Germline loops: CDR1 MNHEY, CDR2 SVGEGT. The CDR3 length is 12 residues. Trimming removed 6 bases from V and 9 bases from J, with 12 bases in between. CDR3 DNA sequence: TGTGCCAGCAGCCCCGGTTGGGGTGAGCAGTTCTTC. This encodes CASSPGWGEQFF.

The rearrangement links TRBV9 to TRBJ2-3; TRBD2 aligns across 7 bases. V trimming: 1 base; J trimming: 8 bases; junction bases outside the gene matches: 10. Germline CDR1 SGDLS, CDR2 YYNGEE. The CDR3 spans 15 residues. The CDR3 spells CASSVSSGAESTQYF. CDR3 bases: TGTGCCAGCAGCGTATCGAGCGGGGCCGAGAGTACGCAGTATTTT.

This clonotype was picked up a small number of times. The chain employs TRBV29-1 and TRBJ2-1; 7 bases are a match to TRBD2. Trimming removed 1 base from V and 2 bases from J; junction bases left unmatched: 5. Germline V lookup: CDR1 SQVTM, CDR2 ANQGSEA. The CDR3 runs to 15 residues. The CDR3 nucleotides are TGCAGCGTTGAAGGATCTAGCGGAGCCTACAATGAGCAGTTCTTC. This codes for CSVEGSSGAYNEQFF.

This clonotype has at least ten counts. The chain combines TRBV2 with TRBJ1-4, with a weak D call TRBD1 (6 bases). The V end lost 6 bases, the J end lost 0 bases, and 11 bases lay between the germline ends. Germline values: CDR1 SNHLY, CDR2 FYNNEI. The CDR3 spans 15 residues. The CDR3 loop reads CASREWTATNEKLFF. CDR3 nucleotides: TGTGCCAGCAGGGAGTGGACAGCAACTAATGAAAAACTGTTTTTT.

CDR3 amino acids: CASSATSGLQKDTQYF. The CDR3 coding sequence is TGTGCCAGCAGCGCAACTTCGGGACTACAGAAGGATACGCAGTATTTT. This chain uses TRBV7-2 with TRBJ2-3; 7 nucleotides agree with TRBD2. Germline trimming cut 5 bases from V and 6 bases from J; bases unmatched to any gene: 14. The CDR3 spans 16 residues. The germline CDR1 and CDR2 sequences are SGHTA and FQGNSA.

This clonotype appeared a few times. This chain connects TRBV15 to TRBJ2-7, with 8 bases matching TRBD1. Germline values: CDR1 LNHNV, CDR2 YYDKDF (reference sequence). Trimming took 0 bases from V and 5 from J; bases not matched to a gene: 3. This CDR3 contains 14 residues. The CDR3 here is CATSRDRGQDEQYF. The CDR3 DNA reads TGTGCCACCAGCAGAGACAGGGGGCAAGACGAGCAGTACTTC.

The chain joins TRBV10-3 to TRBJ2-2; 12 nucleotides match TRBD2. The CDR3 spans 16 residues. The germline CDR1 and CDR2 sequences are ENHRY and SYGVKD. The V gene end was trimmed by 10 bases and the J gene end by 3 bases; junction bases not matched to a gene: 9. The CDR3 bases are TGTGCCACGATGACTAGCGGGAGTGTGGACACCGGGGAGCTGTTTTTT. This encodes CATMTSGSVDTGELFF.

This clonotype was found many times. CDR3 coding DNA: TGTGCCAGCGGACGAACAGGGGGCCCCAATCAGCCCCAGCATTTT. Its translation: CASGRTGGPNQPQHF. The V gene is TRBV6-5, the J gene TRBJ1-5; 9 bases are a match to TRBD1. Trimming cost V 8 bases and J 3 bases; bases outside gene matches: 8. The CDR3 spans 15 residues. Looked up from germline, CDR1 is MNHEY and CDR2 is SVGAGI.

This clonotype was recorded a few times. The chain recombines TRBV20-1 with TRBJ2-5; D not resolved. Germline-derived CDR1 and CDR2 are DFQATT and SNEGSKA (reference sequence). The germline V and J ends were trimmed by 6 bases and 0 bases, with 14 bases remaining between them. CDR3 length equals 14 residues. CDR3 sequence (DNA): TGCAGTGCGTGGGATGGAGAGTACCAAGAGACCCAGTACTTC. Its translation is CSAWDGEYQETQYF.

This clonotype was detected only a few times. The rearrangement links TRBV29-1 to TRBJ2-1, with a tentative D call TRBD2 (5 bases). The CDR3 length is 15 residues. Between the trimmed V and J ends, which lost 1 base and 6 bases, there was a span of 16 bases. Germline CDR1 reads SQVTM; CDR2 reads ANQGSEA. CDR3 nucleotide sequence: TGCAGCGTTGAAGTTAAAGACTATGCTGTCAATGAGCAGTTCTTC. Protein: CSVEVKDYAVNEQFF.

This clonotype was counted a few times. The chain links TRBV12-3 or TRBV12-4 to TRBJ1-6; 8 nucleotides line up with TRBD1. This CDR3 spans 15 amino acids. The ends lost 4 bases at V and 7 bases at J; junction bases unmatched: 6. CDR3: CASSSTGVWNSPLHF. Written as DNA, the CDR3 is TGTGCCAGCAGTTCGACAGGGGTCTGGAATTCACCCCTCCACTTT.

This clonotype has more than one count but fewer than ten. Written as DNA, the CDR3 is TGCGCCAGCAGCCAAGACCCACTAGCGTTGGAGACCCAGTACTTC. Translating it yields CASSQDPLALETQYF. J is TRBJ2-5 and V is TRBV4-1, with 7 bases matching TRBD2. Germline V gene data show CDR1 as MGHRA and CDR2 as YSYEKL. This CDR3 is built from 15 residues. J was trimmed by 5 bases and V by 0 bases; bases with no gene match: 6.

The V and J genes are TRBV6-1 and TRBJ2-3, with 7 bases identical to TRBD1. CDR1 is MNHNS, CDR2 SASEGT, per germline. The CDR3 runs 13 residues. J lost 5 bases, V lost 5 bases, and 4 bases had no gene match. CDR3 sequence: CASSLRQGDTQYF. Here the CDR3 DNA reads TGTGCCAGCAGTCTCCGACAGGGAGATACGCAGTATTTT.

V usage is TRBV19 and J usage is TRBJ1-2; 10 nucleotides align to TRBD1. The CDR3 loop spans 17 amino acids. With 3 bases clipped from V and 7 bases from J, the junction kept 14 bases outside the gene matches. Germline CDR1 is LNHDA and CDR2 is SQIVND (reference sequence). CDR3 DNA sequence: TGTGCCAGTAGTATCCGGCCCCGACCGGGACAGGGGACTGGCTACACCTTC. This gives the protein CASSIRPRPGQGTGYTF.

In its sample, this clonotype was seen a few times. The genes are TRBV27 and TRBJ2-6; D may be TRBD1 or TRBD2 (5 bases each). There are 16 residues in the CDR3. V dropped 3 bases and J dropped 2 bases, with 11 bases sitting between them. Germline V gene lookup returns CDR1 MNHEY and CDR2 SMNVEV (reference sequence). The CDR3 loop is CASSFGGSTGANVLTF. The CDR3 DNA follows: TGTGCCAGCAGTTTTGGGGGTTCAACTGGGGCCAACGTCCTGACTTTC.

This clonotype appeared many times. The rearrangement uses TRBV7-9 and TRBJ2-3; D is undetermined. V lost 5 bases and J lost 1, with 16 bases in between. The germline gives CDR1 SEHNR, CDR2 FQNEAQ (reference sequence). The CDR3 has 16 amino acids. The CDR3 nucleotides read TGTGCCAGCAGCCCCAGAGGCTATACCCGCACAGATACGCAGTATTTT. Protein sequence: CASSPRGYTRTDTQYF.